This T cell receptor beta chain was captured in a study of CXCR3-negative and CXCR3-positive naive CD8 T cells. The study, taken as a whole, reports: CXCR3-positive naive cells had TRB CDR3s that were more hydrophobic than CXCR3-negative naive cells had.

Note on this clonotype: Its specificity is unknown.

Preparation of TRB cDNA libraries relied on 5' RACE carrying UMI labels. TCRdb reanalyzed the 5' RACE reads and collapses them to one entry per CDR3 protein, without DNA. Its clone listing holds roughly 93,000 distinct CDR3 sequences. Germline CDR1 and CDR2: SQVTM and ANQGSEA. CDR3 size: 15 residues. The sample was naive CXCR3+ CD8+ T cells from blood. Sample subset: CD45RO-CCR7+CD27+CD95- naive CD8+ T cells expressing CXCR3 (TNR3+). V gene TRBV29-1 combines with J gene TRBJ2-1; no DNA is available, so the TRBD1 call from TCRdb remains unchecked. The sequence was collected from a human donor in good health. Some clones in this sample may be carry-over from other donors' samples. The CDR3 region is CSVEDLGQGPNEQFF.